This T cell receptor beta chain was identified in a study of blood T cell repertoires in COVID-19 (dated by TCRdb to the early 2020s). Regarding the research as a whole: Samples from collaborators originated in the United States, Italy and Spain and spanned both the acute and convalescent phases of COVID-19. Where HLA class I and class II types were available, the types were taken from metadata supplied by the sample provider, not from assay-based typing. The material from the prospective study consisted of cDNA or gDNA derived from T cells, B-cell-depleted T cells, or PBMCs. Nearly every sample came with metadata listing a de-identified subject ID, COVID-19 status, age in years and sex. The samples were drawn from the first 160 participants of the ongoing ImmuneRACE study and from over a thousand subjects provided by 6 global collaborators. The repertoires were released in a freely available public database intended as a resource for research on the immune response to SARS-CoV-2. Subjects who had been exposed to COVID-19, were actively infected with it, or had recovered from it provided the deeply sampled blood TCRbeta repertoires that made up the dataset.

Results the study describes overall, beyond this receptor: The quantity of clinical and demographic metadata differed by source and by participant and was supplied without curation.

To note about this clone: Its antigen is unknown. Per-nucleotide qualities are absent, and no much larger clonotype sits a single base away.

TCRbeta CDR3 regions were amplified from genomic DNA by means of the immunoSEQ Assay, a bias-controlled multiplex PCR. The authors' pipeline ran thus. The number of nucleated cells in each sample was estimated by amplification of reference gene primers within the assay. To quantify the absolute abundance of each unique TCRbeta CDR3 rearrangement, sequence reads were collapsed and filtered. For each sample, productive Simpson clonality was calculated by taking the square root of Simpson's diversity index across productive rearrangements. Entries here come from immuneACCESS through TCRdb and include only in-frame sequences with V and J called. Some clones fail to appear in such tables; in the studies checked, an unresolved V gene covers under half of the shortfall, and the cause of the remainder is unknown. The D gene and trimming were derived from the DNA, and the V and J assignments and clone size from that table. The sample table contains about 190,000 clones; only one count was recorded for about nine tenths of them. Around 6.6% of the sample comes from the top ten.

Here V drops 8 bases and J drops 5 bases, and the junction holds 13 bases not matched to any gene. Inclusive of the bounding cysteine and phenylalanine, the CDR3 is 16 residues long. Only CDR3 DNA is held: 48 bases, read in frame from base 1. Per the germline V gene, LGHNA is the CDR1 and YNFKEQ is the CDR2. Each collaborating institution followed its own protocols to collect whole blood in K2EDTA tubes. For TCRbeta analysis, collaborators shipped samples in one of three forms: frozen whole blood, isolated PBMCs, or DNA extracted from either of those sample types. The chain joins TRBV4-2 to TRBJ1-4, with 8 middle bases fitting TRBD1. The sequence was collected from a man between 40 and 49 years old with acute or convalescent COVID-19. The sample taken for sequencing was peripheral blood. The DNA reads TGTGCCAGCGCCGGATCCACAGGGGGGTGGAATGAAAAACTGTTTTTT. Its translation is CASAGSTGGWNEKLFF.